This TCR beta chain was identified in a study of post-analysis software for immune sequencing data. In the study overall: Secondary progressive, relapsing-remitting and progressive-relapsing multiple sclerosis were among the included disease courses.

Study findings and constraints: In patients, about 5 TRBV segments were more frequent than in controls, with TRBV5-6, TRBV5-1 and TRBV20-1 among them. Samples sharing a preparation batch grouped tightly together when assessed by F measure.

Researchers reported that TCR beta cDNA libraries carried unique molecular identifiers. TCRdb re-derived calls from the PCR reads in MiXCR, one entry per CDR3 protein. The data contain approximately 630,000 distinct CDR3 sequences, about 60% of them seen just once; the ten biggest clones take up about 10%. This clonotype was recorded a few times. Its antigen is unidentified. CDR1 is SEHNR, CDR2 FQNEAQ, per germline (reference sequence). Trimming cost V 5 bases and J 8 bases; bases outside gene matches: 6. CDR3 length equals 14 residues. The sequenced sample was blood. V usage is TRBV7-9 and J usage is TRBJ1-4, with 9 positions matching TRBD1. This clonotype was obtained from a girl aged 2-10 years with multiple sclerosis. The CDR3, as DNA: TGTGCCAGCAGCCCGGGACAGGGTACCGAAAAACTGTTTTTT. Translated, it gives CASSPGQGTEKLFF.